A single sample gave rise to the 29 T cell receptor beta chains below, sequenced in a study of cytomegalovirus exposure and HLA in healthy donors. PCR amplification relied on 60 Vbeta primers (plus 13 Jbeta primers). The table came from immunoSEQ multiplex PCR; TCRdb's copy has only in-frame clones and leaves some out. The sample lists 150,000 to 200,000 clones, approximately 71% occurring once. The specimen sequenced was PBMCs. The receptors here all came from a woman between 18 and 30 years old in good health and CMV-seropositive.

The genes are TRBV30 and TRBJ1-1, with D hard to call. The CDR3 runs 14 residues. The V gene lost 2 bases and the J gene lost 4 bases, with 14 bases spanning the gap. The germline CDR1 and CDR2 sequences are GTSNPN and SVGIG (reference sequence). Here the CDR3 reads CAWSKAAGGTEAFF. The CDR3 bases are TGTGCCTGGAGTAAGGCAGCCGGCGGCACTGAAGCTTTCTTT.

This chain links TRBV6-1 with TRBJ2-3; perhaps TRBD1 as D (6 bases). The CDR3 sequence is 18 residues long. The V end lost 0 bases, the J end lost 2 bases, and 18 bases lay between the germline ends. The germline gives CDR1 MNHNS, CDR2 SASEGT. This CDR3 is CASSEALRLQGHTDTQYF. The CDR3 region has the DNA TGTGCCAGCAGTGAAGCCCTTCGACTACAGGGACACACAGATACGCAGTATTTT.

The V call is TRBV28, the J call TRBJ1-5; D uncertain. Germline lookup yields CDR1 MDHEN and CDR2 SYDVKM. The V and J ends lost 4 bases and 5 bases respectively, with 9 bases between them. There are 13 residues in the CDR3. In DNA, the CDR3 is TGTGCCAGCAGTTCCCTGGTAGATCAGCCCCAGCATTTT. This sequence encodes CASSSLVDQPQHF.

The V and J genes are TRBV4-3 and TRBJ1-2; D perhaps matches TRBD1 (5 bases). The CDR3 is made up of 18 amino acids. Germline V gene sequence: CDR1 LGHNA, CDR2 YSLEER. Trimming took off 0 bases at V and 0 bases at J, with 17 bases between the two ends. The CDR3 nucleotides are TGCGCCAGCAGCCAAGATCCGACGGGGGGGTTATCTAACTATGGCTACACCTTC. It is translated as CASSQDPTGGLSNYGYTF.

This chain connects TRBV10-1 to TRBJ2-7, with TRBD2 matching 8 bases. The germline CDR1 and CDR2 sequences are WNHNN and SYGVQD (reference sequence). The CDR3 consists of 15 residues. The junction had 6 bases not matched to a gene; V was cut back by 2 bases and J by 3 bases. CDR3: CASSETLAGYYEQYF. CDR3 coding DNA: TGCGCCAGCAGTGAGACCCTAGCGGGTTACTACGAGCAGTACTTC.

As concerns this clone: An end of the junction differs from the germline gene, which may be a read error. The V gene is TRBV28, the J gene TRBJ2-3; 8 positions match TRBD1. Germline CDR1 reads MDHEN; CDR2 reads SYDVKM. The CDR3 consists of 12 residues. The CDR3 protein is CASSLLRDRQAF. DNA of the CDR3: TGTGCCAGCAGTTTGCTCCGGGACAGGCAAGCCTTT.

There are a few counts of this clone. The rearrangement joins TRBV29-1 to TRBJ1-3; 7 bases are shared with TRBD1. The trim removed 4 bases at V and 1 base at J, leaving 1 base unmatched. Germline lookup yields CDR1 SQVTM and CDR2 ANQGSEA. This CDR3 region has 13 residues. As DNA, the CDR3 is TGCAGCGTTGCGACAGGGTCTGGAAACACCATATATTTT. This sequence encodes CSVATGSGNTIYF.

The V and J genes are TRBV5-1 and TRBJ2-7; TRBD2 matches 7 bases. V was pared by 4 bases and J by 2 bases, with 6 bases of the junction left unmatched. The germline gives CDR1 SGHRS, CDR2 YFSETQ. The CDR3 is made up of 14 amino acids. This CDR3 is CASSPGLAAYEQYF. CDR3 bases: TGCGCCAGCAGCCCGGGCCTAGCGGCCTACGAGCAGTACTTC. The entire variable domain, with the rest obtained from reference TRBV5-1 and TRBJ2-7, is as follows: KAGVTQTPRYLIKTRGQQVTLSCSPISGHRSVSWYQQTPGQGLQFLFEYFSETQRNKGNFPGRFSGRQFSNSRSEMNVSTLELGDSALYLCASSPGLAAYEQYFGPGTRLTVT.

The chain uses TRBV27 and TRBJ2-7; no firm D call. The CDR3 loop spans 12 amino acids. The germline CDR1 and CDR2 sequences are MNHEY and SMNVEV (reference sequence). Trimming took 8 bases from V and 5 from J, leaving 13 bases between them. Here the CDR3 reads CASSEKSNEQYF. Written as DNA, the CDR3 is TGTGCCAGCTCCGAAAAGAGCAACGAGCAGTACTTC.

The chain couples TRBV28 to TRBJ2-7, with D possibly matching TRBD2 (6 bases). The V gene's germline CDR1 is MDHEN and CDR2 SYDVKM. V shed 7 bases and J shed 4 bases, with 14 bases lying between them. This CDR3 region has 13 residues. As DNA, the CDR3 is TGTGCCAGCAACTCCCGGAGGGTGTACGAGCAGTACTTC. Amino acids: CASNSRRVYEQYF.

The table lists this clone with a count of one. This chain joins TRBV6-5 and TRBJ2-1; 9 bases fit TRBD1. CDR3 size: 15 residues. The V gene end was trimmed by 7 bases and the J gene end by 5 bases; junction bases not matched to a gene: 9. Germline assignment: CDR1 MNHEY and CDR2 SVGAGI. The CDR3 sequence: CASKAPGQGNNEQFF. CDR3 coding DNA: TGTGCCAGCAAGGCCCCGGGACAGGGAAACAATGAGCAGTTCTTC.

The V call is TRBV14, the J call TRBJ2-5, with TRBD1 as a possible D gene (5 bases). Trimming cost V 1 base and J 4 bases, with 7 bases left between them. Germline loops: CDR1 SGHDN, CDR2 FVKESK. The CDR3 has 13 residues. CDR3 DNA sequence: TGTGCCAGCAGCCAAGTTAGGGGAGAGACCCAGTACTTC. Protein sequence: CASSQVRGETQYF. The variable domain in full, completed from reference TRBV14 and TRBJ2-5, reads EAGVTQFPSHSVIEKGQTVTLRCDPISGHDNLYWYRRVMGKEIKFLLHFVKESKQDESGMPNNRFLAERTGGTYSTLKVQPAELEDSGVYFCASSQVRGETQYFGPGTRLLVL.

A single count supports this clone. The chain employs TRBV9 and TRBJ2-3, with unresolved D. Germline V CDR1 and CDR2: SGDLS, YYNGEE. V lost 3 bases, J lost 0 bases, and 14 bases lay in between. The CDR3 has 16 amino acids. CDR3 DNA sequence: TGTGCCAGCAGCGCGCCCCATAGGAGCAGCACAGATACGCAGTATTTT. The encoded protein is CASSAPHRSSTDTQYF.

In this sample, this clone turned up a few times. The chain joins TRBV5-4 to TRBJ1-6, with D unresolved. The ends were cut back, 4 bases at V and 0 bases at J, with 14 bases in the middle. Germline values: CDR1 SGHNT, CDR2 YYREEE (reference sequence). The CDR3 contains 17 residues. DNA of the CDR3: TGTGCCAGCAGCCGTATCCAAAGGAGCTCCTATAATTCACCCCTCCACTTT. Amino acids: CASSRIQRSSYNSPLHF.

The CDR3 loop reads CASSETGTGLHEQYF. CDR3 in DNA: TGTGCCAGCAGTGAAACCGGGACAGGGCTGCACGAGCAGTACTTC. The chain employs TRBV2 and TRBJ2-7; 9 nucleotides agree with TRBD1. CDR3 length equals 15 residues. CDR1 is SNHLY and CDR2 is FYNNEI in the germline V gene. The trim removed 2 bases at V and 5 bases at J, leaving 7 bases unmatched.

The V call is TRBV27, the J call TRBJ2-1; maybe TRBD2 (6 bases). Germline V gives CDR1 MNHEY, CDR2 SMNVEV (reference sequence). This CDR3 spans 14 amino acids. The germline V and J ends were trimmed by 3 bases and 8 bases, with 14 bases remaining between them. CDR3 protein: CASSLAGTYDEQFF. For the CDR3, the DNA is TGTGCCAGCAGTTTGGCGGGGACTTACGATGAGCAGTTCTTC.

This clone was observed a handful of times. The chain combines TRBV6-5 with TRBJ2-1; D may be TRBD2 (5 bases). Germline V lookup: CDR1 MNHEY, CDR2 SVGAGI. With 2 bases removed from V and 9 bases from J, the gap between germline ends came to 11 bases. The CDR3 has 13 amino acids. CDR3 in amino acids: CASSYLLAGEQFF. The CDR3 DNA reads TGTGCCAGCAGTTACCTGCTAGCAGGTGAGCAGTTCTTC.

V and J are TRBV27 and TRBJ2-1; 7 positions match TRBD1. Germline V gene lookup returns CDR1 MNHEY and CDR2 SMNVEV (reference sequence). With V trimmed by 6 bases and J by 10 bases, 6 bases remained unmatched. This CDR3 region has 12 residues. CDR3 protein: CASRGQPNEQFF. The CDR3 DNA sequence: TGTGCCAGCAGGGGACAGCCAAACGAGCAGTTCTTC.

J is TRBJ1-5 and V is TRBV5-1; D possibly corresponds to TRBD1 (6 bases). The CDR3 consists of 14 residues. Trimming cost V 2 bases and J 6 bases, with 12 bases left between them. CDR1 is SGHRS, CDR2 YFSETQ, per germline. CDR3 sequence (DNA): TGCGCCAGCAGCTTATCAGGGGCGAGTCAGCCCCAGCATTTT. Its translation: CASSLSGASQPQHF.

The V call is TRBV4-3, the J call TRBJ1-1; the D is unclear. The CDR3 runs 15 residues. From germline, CDR1 is LGHNA and CDR2 YSLEER. V dropped 0 bases and J dropped 3 bases, with 11 bases sitting between them. CDR3: CASSQDGWGDTEAFF. CDR3 in DNA: TGCGCCAGCAGCCAAGATGGGTGGGGAGACACTGAAGCTTTCTTT.

The chain recombines TRBV6-6 with TRBJ1-5; perhaps TRBD1 as D (6 bases). The CDR3 is 13 amino acids. The ends were cut back, 10 bases at V and 0 bases at J, with 10 bases in the middle. The germline V gene has CDR1 MNHNY and CDR2 SVGAGI (reference sequence). DNA of the CDR3: TGTGCCATCGGGACACCTAGCAATCAGCCCCAGCATTTT. Amino acid sequence: CAIGTPSNQPQHF.

The genes are TRBV21-1 and TRBJ2-5; TRBD2, the table's D call, was not compared with the DNA. TRBV21-1 is deemed a pseudogene. The CDR3 contains 13 residues. The CDR3 DNA sequence: TGTGCCAGCAGCAGGATGGGACTGGAGACCCAGTACTTC. The encoded protein is CASSRMGLETQYF.

The rearrangement uses TRBV28 and TRBJ1-2; no clear D gene. The CDR3 covers 16 residues. V dropped 8 bases and J dropped 4 bases, with 23 bases sitting between them. Germline-derived CDR1 and CDR2 are MDHEN and SYDVKM. The CDR3 DNA sequence: TGTGCCAGCGAAACCCCATCCGGGGTGTCAGGCTATGGCTACACCTTC. Its protein product is CASETPSGVSGYGYTF.

This clone was picked up a small number of times. This chain connects TRBV4-1 to TRBJ1-2; no firm D call. Germline CDR1 is MGHRA and CDR2 is YSYEKL. There are 13 residues in the CDR3. Trimming took off 0 bases at V and 7 bases at J, with 9 bases between the two ends. This CDR3 reads CASSQERAGGYTF. The DNA of the CDR3 is TGCGCCAGCAGCCAAGAGAGGGCAGGTGGCTACACCTTC.

This chain joins TRBV7-6 and TRBJ1-3; 7 bases are a match to TRBD1. The CDR3 is 15 residues long. In germline, CDR1 is SGHVS, CDR2 FNYEAQ. Trimming took 5 bases from V and 0 from J; bases not matched to a gene: 4. CDR3 DNA sequence: TGTGCCAGCAGCCCCAGGGGGGACTCTGGAAACACCATATATTTT. Translating gives CASSPRGDSGNTIYF.

This clone appeared a single time. The chain joins TRBV27 to TRBJ2-5; a weak D match, TRBD2 (6 bases). The closer fit of TRBJ2-7 to the DNA end suggests the J call may be wrong. Germline V gene sequence: CDR1 MNHEY, CDR2 SMNVEV (reference sequence). This CDR3 spans 17 amino acids. The CDR3: CASSFLQPGTGAYEQYF. The DNA of the CDR3 is TGTGCCAGCAGTTTTCTACAGCCGGGGACTGGGGCTTACGAGCAGTACTTC.

Only a few counts were recorded for this clone. V usage is TRBV15 and J usage is TRBJ1-1; D gene ambiguous. Germline CDR1 is LNHNV and CDR2 is YYDKDF (reference sequence). Trimming removed 4 bases at V and 0 bases at J, with 21 bases between. CDR3 length equals 18 residues. In DNA form, the CDR3 reads TGTGCCACCAGCAAAGAGTGGGTAGCTCAGAGAATGAACACTGAAGCTTTCTTT. It translates to CATSKEWVAQRMNTEAFF.

The rearrangement links TRBV5-1 to TRBJ1-1; D call uncertain. The CDR3 runs to 15 residues. V lost 2 bases to trimming and J lost 3 bases, with 14 bases between them. The germline CDR1 and CDR2 sequences are SGHRS and YFSETQ. The CDR3 bases are TGCGCCAGCAGCTTTCTTAACCCCGAGGACACTGAAGCTTTCTTT. Its protein product is CASSFLNPEDTEAFF.

In this sample, this clone turned up a few times. This chain links TRBV9 with TRBJ2-5; the D gene is possibly TRBD2 (7 bases). The V end was cut by 1 base, the J end by 5 bases, with 12 bases between. This CDR3 spans 14 amino acids. The germline V gene has CDR1 SGDLS and CDR2 YYNGEE. The CDR3 sequence is CASSVRGAGETQYF. CDR3 DNA: TGTGCCAGCAGCGTACGGGGGGCGGGGGAGACCCAGTACTTC.